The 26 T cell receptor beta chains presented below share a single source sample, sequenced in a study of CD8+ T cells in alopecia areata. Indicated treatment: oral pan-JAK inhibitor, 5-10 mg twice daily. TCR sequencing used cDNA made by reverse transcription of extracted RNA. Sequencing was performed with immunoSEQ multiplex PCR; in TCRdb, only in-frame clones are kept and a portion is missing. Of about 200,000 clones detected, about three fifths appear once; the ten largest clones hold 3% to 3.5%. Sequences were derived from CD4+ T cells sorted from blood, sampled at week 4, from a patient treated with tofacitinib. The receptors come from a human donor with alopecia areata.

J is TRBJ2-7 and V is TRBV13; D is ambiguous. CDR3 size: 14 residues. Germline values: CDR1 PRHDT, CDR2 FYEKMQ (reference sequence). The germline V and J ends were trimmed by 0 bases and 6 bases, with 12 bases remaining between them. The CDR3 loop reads CASSLGPMGSEQYF. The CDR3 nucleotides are TGTGCCAGCAGCTTAGGTCCTATGGGTTCCGAGCAGTACTTC. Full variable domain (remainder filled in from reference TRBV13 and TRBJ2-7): AAGVIQSPRHLIKEKRETATLKCYPIPRHDTVYWYQQGPGQDPQFLISFYEKMQSDKGSIPDRFSAQQFSDYHSELNMSSLELGDSALYFCASSLGPMGSEQYFGPGTRLTVT.

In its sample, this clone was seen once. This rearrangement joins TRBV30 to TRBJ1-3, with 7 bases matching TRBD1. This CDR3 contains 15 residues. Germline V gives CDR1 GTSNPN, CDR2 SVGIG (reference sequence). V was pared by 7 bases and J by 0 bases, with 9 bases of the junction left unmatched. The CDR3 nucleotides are TGTGCCTCAAGCAGGGGGAGAGCCTCTGGAAACACCATATATTTT. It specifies CASSRGRASGNTIYF.

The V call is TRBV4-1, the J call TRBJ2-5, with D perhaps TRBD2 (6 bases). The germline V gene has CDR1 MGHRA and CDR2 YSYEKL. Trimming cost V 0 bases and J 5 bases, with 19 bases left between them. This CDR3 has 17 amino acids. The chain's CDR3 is CASSQETSAPREETQYF. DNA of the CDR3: TGCGCCAGCAGCCAAGAGACATCGGCTCCTCGGGAGGAGACCCAGTACTTC.

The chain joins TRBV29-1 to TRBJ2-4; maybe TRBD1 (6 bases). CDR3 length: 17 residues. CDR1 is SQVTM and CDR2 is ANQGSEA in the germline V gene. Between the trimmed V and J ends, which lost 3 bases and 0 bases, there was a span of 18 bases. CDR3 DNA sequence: TGCAGCGTTGAGCGACAGGTCGTGGGGTTAGCCAAAAACATTCAGTACTTC. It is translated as CSVERQVVGLAKNIQYF.

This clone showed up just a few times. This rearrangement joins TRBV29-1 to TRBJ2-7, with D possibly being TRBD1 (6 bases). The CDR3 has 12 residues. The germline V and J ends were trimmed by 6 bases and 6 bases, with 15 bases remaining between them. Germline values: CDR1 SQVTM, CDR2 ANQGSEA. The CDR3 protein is CSVVRTASEQYF. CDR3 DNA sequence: TGCAGCGTCGTGAGGACAGCTAGCGAGCAGTACTTC.

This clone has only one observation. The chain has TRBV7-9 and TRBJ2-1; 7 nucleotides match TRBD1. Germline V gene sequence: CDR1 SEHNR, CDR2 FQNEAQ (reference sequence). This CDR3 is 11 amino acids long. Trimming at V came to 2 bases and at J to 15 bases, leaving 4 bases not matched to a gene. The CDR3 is CASSLRQGAFF. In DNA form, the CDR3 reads TGTGCCAGCAGCTTACGACAGGGTGCGTTCTTC.

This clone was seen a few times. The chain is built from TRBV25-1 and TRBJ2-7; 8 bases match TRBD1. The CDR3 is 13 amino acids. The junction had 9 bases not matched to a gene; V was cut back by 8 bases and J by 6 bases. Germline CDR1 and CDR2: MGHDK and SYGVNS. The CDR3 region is CASARAGGAEQYF. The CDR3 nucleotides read TGTGCCAGCGCCAGGGCAGGGGGCGCCGAGCAGTACTTC.

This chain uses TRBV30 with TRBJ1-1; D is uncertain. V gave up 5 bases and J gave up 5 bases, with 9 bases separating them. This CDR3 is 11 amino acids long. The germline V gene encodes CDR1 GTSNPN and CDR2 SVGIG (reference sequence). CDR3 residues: CAWAPKTEAFF. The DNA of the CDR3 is TGTGCCTGGGCCCCAAAGACTGAAGCTTTCTTT.

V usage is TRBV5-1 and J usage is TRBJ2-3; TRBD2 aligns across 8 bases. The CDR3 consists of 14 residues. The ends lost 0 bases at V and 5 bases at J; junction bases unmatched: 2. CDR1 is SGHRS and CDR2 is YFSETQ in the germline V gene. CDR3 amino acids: CASSLGRGEDTQYF. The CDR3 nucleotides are TGCGCCAGCAGCTTGGGGCGGGGGGAAGATACGCAGTATTTT.

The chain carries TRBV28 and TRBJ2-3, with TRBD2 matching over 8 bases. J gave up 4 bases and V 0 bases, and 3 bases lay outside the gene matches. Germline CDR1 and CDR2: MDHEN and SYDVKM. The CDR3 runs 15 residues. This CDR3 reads CASSLWAGGPDTQYF. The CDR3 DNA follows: TGTGCCAGCAGTTTATGGGCGGGGGGCCCAGATACGCAGTATTTT.

CDR3 region: CASSQDSGDLYGYTF. The CDR3, as DNA: TGCGCCAGCAGCCAAGATTCGGGGGACCTCTATGGCTACACCTTC. The chain couples TRBV4-1 to TRBJ1-2; a possible D gene is TRBD1 (5 bases). Trimming took off 0 bases at V and 4 bases at J, with 12 bases between the two ends. This CDR3 region has 15 residues. Germline-derived CDR1 and CDR2 are MGHRA and YSYEKL.

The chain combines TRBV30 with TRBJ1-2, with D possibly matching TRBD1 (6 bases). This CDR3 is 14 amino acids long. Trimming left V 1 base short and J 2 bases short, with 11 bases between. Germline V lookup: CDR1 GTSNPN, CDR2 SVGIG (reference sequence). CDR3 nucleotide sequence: TGTGCCTGGAGTGGGGGACACTCAAACTATGGCTACACCTTC. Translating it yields CAWSGGHSNYGYTF.

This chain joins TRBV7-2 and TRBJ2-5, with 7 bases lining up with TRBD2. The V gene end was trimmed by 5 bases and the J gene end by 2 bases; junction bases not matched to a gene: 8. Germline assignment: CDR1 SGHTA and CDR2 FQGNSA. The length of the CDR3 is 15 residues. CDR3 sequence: CASSLKSGGQETQYF. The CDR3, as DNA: TGTGCCAGCAGCCTGAAATCGGGGGGTCAAGAGACCCAGTACTTC.

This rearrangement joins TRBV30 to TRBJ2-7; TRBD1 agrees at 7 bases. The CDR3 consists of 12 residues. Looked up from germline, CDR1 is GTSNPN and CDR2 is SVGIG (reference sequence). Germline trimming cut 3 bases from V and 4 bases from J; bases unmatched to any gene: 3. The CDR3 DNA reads TGTGCCTGGAGCGACAGGGCTTACGAGCAGTACTTC. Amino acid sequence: CAWSDRAYEQYF. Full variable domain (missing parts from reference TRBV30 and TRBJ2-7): SQTIHQWPATLVQPVGSPLSLECTVEGTSNPNLYWYRQAAGRGLQLLFYSVGIGQISSEVPQNLSASRPQDRQFILSSKKLLLSDSGFYLCAWSDRAYEQYFGPGTRLTVT.

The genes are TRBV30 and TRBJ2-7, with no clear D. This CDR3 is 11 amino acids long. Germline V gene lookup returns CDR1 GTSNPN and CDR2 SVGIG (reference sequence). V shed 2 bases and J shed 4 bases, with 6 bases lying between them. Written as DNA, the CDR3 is TGTGCCTGGAGTTTGCTTTACGAGCAGTACTTC. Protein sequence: CAWSLLYEQYF.

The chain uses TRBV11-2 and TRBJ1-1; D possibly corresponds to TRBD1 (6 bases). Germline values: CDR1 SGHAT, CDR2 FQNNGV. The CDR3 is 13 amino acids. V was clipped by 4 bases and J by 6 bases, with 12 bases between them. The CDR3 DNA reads TGTGCCAGCAGCTCACTTGGACAGCCTGAAGCTTTCTTT. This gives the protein CASSSLGQPEAFF.

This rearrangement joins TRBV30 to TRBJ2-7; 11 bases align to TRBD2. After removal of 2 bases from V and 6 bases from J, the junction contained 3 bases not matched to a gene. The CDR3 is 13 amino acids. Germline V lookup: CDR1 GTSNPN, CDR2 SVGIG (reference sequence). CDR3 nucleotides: TGTGCCTGGAGTCCCGGGACTAGCGGCGAGCAGTACTTC. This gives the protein CAWSPGTSGEQYF.

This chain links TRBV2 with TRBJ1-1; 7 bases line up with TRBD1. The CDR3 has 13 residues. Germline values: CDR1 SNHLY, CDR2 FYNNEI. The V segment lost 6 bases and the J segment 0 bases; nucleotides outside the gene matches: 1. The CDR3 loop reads CASRGQLNTEAFF. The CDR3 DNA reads TGTGCCAGCAGGGGACAGTTGAACACTGAAGCTTTCTTT.

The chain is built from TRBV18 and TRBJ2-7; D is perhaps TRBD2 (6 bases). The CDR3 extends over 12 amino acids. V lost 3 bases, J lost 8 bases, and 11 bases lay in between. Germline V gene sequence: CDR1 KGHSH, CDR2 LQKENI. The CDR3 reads CASSPGGSKQYF. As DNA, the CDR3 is TGTGCCAGCTCACCTGGAGGGTCGAAGCAGTACTTC.

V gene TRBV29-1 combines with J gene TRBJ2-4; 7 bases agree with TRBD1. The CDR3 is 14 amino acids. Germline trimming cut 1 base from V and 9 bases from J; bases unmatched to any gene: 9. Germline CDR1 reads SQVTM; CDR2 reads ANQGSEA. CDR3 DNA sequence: TGCAGCGTTGAAGTTGAGAGGGGGCAGGGCATTCAGTACTTC. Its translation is CSVEVERGQGIQYF.

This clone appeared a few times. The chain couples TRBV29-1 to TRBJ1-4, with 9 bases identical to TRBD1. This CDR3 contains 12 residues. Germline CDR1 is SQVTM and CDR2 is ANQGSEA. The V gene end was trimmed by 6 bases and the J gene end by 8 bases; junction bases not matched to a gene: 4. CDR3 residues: CSVSGTGEKLFF. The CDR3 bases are TGCAGCGTCTCCGGGACAGGGGAAAAACTGTTTTTT.

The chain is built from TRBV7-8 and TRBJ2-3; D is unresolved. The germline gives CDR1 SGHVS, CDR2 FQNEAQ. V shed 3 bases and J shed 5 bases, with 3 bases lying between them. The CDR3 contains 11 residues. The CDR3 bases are TGTGCCAGCAGCTTTAGAGATACGCAGTATTTT. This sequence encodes CASSFRDTQYF.

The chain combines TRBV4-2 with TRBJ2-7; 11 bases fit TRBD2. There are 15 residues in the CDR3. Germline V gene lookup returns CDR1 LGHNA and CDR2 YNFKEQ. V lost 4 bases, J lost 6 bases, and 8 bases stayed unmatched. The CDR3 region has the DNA TGTGCCAGCAGCCCCATTAGCGGGGGGGCGCGCGAGCAGTACTTC. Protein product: CASSPISGGAREQYF.

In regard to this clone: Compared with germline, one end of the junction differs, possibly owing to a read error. In nucleotides, the CDR3 is TGTGCTAGCAGCTCCGGGACAGGGTACAATGAGCAGTTCTTC. This encodes CASSSGTGYNEQFF. The gene calls are TRBV7-7 and TRBJ2-1, with 9 bases identical to TRBD1. The CDR3 runs 14 residues. Germline V gene sequence: CDR1 SSHAT, CDR2 FNYEAQ (reference sequence).

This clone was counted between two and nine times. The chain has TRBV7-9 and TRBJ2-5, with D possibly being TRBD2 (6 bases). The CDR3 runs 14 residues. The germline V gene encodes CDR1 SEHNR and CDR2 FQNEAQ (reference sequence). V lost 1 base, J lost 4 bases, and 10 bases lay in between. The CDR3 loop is CASSLGGGRETQYF. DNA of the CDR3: TGTGCCAGCAGCTTAGGTGGAGGGAGAGAGACCCAGTACTTC.

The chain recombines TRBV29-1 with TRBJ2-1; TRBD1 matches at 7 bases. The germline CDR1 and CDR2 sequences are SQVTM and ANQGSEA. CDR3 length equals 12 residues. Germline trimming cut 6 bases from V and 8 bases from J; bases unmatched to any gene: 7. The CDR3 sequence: CSVADRAHEQFF. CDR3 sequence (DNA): TGCAGCGTGGCCGACAGGGCCCATGAGCAGTTCTTC.